These 6 T cell receptor beta chains were sequenced from one sample in a study of blood T cell repertoires in COVID-19. Here immunoSEQ multiplex PCR was the method, and the copy in TCRdb shows in-frame clones only, minus some. The table includes some 120,000 clones, around 83% detected once. The specimen sequenced was peripheral blood. These receptors originate from a woman at least 80 years old with COVID-19, enrolled during active disease.

The genes are TRBV7-2 and TRBJ2-1; tentatively, D is TRBD1 (5 bases). The germline gives CDR1 SGHTA, CDR2 FQGNSA. Deletions cut 3 bases from V and 7 bases from J, with 10 bases between. The CDR3 runs 13 residues. The chain's CDR3 is CASSLVKGNEQFF. CDR3 nucleotides: TGTGCCAGCAGCTTGGTAAAGGGGAATGAGCAGTTCTTC.

The rearrangement joins TRBV19 to TRBJ2-7; D is perhaps TRBD1 (5 bases). Trimming removed 1 base from V and 3 bases from J, with 7 bases in between. Germline V gene sequence: CDR1 LNHDA, CDR2 SQIVND (reference sequence). The CDR3 has 13 residues. In DNA form, the CDR3 reads TGTGCCAGTAGTATAGGAAGGGGCTACGAGCAGTACTTC. It translates to CASSIGRGYEQYF.

The chain combines TRBV6-5 with TRBJ2-1; 14 bases are a match to TRBD2. The CDR3 runs 15 residues. Trimming cost V 8 bases and J 7 bases; bases outside gene matches: 7. Germline CDR1 reads MNHEY; CDR2 reads SVGAGI. CDR3 in DNA: TGTGCCAGCGGACAGGGGACTAGCGGGAGTAATGAGCAGTTCTTC. Translating it yields CASGQGTSGSNEQFF.

The chain carries TRBV3-1 (or the pseudogene TRBV3-2) and TRBJ1-6; D might be TRBD1 (6 bases). The CDR3 length is 15 residues. The germline gives CDR1 LGHDT, CDR2 YNNKEL (reference sequence). Trimming removed 1 base at V and 7 bases at J, with 11 bases between. DNA of the CDR3: TGTGCCAGCAGCCAAGTTGGGGGCGCGAATTCACCCCTCCACTTT. Its protein is CASSQVGGANSPLHF.

This chain joins TRBV7-9 and TRBJ2-3, with 11 bases identical to TRBD2. The trim removed 1 base at V and 3 bases at J, leaving 0 bases unmatched. The CDR3 spans 15 residues. In germline, CDR1 is SEHNR, CDR2 FQNEAQ (reference sequence). The CDR3 reads CASSLGLAGTDTQYF. In DNA form, the CDR3 reads TGTGCCAGCAGCTTAGGACTAGCGGGAACAGATACGCAGTATTTT.

This clone was counted once. This sequence joins TRBV18 and TRBJ2-7; D unresolved. Germline assignment: CDR1 KGHSH and CDR2 LQKENI. CDR3 size: 18 residues. V shed 3 bases and J shed 3 bases, with 24 bases lying between them. The CDR3 sequence is CASSPSRVSTGIGYEQYF. The DNA for the CDR3 is TGTGCCAGCTCACCTTCCCGGGTATCGACCGGAATCGGCTACGAGCAGTACTTC.